The rows below give T cell receptor beta chains drawn from one sample of a study of blood T cell repertoires in COVID-19. Only in-frame clones appear in the TCRdb table, and some are missing; sequencing was by immunoSEQ multiplex PCR. The sample includes roughly 380,000 clones, around nine tenths of them seen just once. The specimen was peripheral blood. These receptors were taken from a woman aged 40 to 50 with COVID-19, enrolled during active disease. The CDR3 runs from the conserved cysteine through the conserved F or W. The order of the fields is D gene, V gene, J gene, clone size, CDR3 protein, CDR3 DNA. A D gene is named only where the DNA matches it firmly. For some rows the clone size is stated as once, few or many, or as a class when expanded; others skip it.

TRBD1	TRBV5-1	TRBJ1-4	NA	CASSSAGTENEKLFF	TGCGCCAGCAGCTCGGCCGGGACAGAAAATGAAAAACTGTTTTTT
NA	TRBV2	TRBJ1-5	NA	CASSAIDRDQPQHF	TGTGCCAGCAGCGCGATAGACAGAGATCAGCCCCAGCATTTT
NA	TRBV5-1	TRBJ1-1	NA	CASSFGESAEAFF	TGCGCCAGCAGCTTCGGGGAATCTGCTGAAGCTTTCTTT
TRBD1	TRBV27	TRBJ1-2	NA	CASRRDRRDGYTF	TGTGCCAGCAGAAGGGACAGGAGGGATGGCTACACCTTC
NA	TRBV6-5	TRBJ2-5	NA	CASRGITGTKETQYF	TGTGCCAGCAGAGGGATCACCGGGACAAAAGAGACCCAGTACTTC
TRBD2	TRBV5-1	TRBJ2-5	NA	CASGTSPGSQETQYF	TGCGCCAGTGGGACTAGTCCAGGTTCACAGGAGACCCAGTACTTC
NA	TRBV12-3/TRBV12-4	TRBJ2-1	NA	CASTRTRGGEQFF	TGTGCCAGCACCAGGACGAGAGGGGGTGAGCAGTTCTTC
NA	TRBV7-2	TRBJ1-1	NA	CASSLDQGGTNTEAFF	TGTGCCAGCAGCTTAGACCAGGGCGGGACGAACACTGAAGCTTTCTTT
NA	TRBV15	TRBJ2-1	NA	CATSRDAGSGPRNEQFF	TGTGCCACCAGCAGAGATGCGGGGAGCGGCCCAAGGAATGAGCAGTTCTTC
TRBD1	TRBV6-1	TRBJ1-5	NA	CASSEVTGVPPQHF	TGTGCCAGCAGTGAAGTGACAGGGGTGCCGCCCCAGCATTTT
NA	TRBV9	TRBJ2-4	NA	CASSVEGTPKNIQYF	TGTGCCAGCAGCGTAGAGGGGACACCTAAAAACATTCAGTACTTC
NA	TRBV20-1	TRBJ1-1	NA	CSAPGEGEAFF	TGCAGTGCTCCTGGGGAGGGGGAAGCTTTCTTT
NA	TRBV7-2	TRBJ1-5	once	CASSLKNSLGGQPQHF	TGTGCCAGCAGTCTAAAAAACAGTCTAGGGGGTCAGCCCCAGCATTTT
NA	TRBV4-1	TRBJ1-6	NA	CASSQESDSNSPLHF	TGCGCCAGCAGCCAAGAGTCGGACAGTAATTCACCCCTCCACTTT
TRBD1	TRBV19	TRBJ1-2	NA	CASSTWDSHGYTF	TGTGCCAGTAGTACCTGGGACAGCCATGGCTACACCTTC
NA	TRBV7-2	TRBJ1-2	NA	CASSLEGRGLAKLYGYTF	TGTGCCAGCAGCTTAGAGGGCAGGGGCCTTGCCAAACTCTATGGCTACACCTTC
NA	TRBV2	TRBJ1-3	NA	CASSGVGRSGNTIYF	TGTGCCAGCAGTGGAGTGGGGCGATCTGGAAACACCATATATTTT
NA	TRBV19	TRBJ2-3	NA	CASSNGRRAGDTQYF	TGTGCCAGTAGTAACGGCCGTCGAGCAGGGGATACGCAGTATTTT
TRBD1	TRBV3-1/TRBV3-2	TRBJ2-1	NA	CASSPRGQGRNEQFF	TGTGCCAGCAGCCCGAGGGGACAGGGAAGGAATGAGCAGTTCTTC
NA	TRBV10-3	TRBJ1-3	NA	CAISDLVLGLSGNTIYF	TGTGCCATCAGTGATCTAGTACTCGGCCTCTCTGGAAACACCATATATTTT
TRBD1	TRBV19	TRBJ1-1	NA	CASSPGQGFNTEAFF	TGTGCCAGTAGTCCTGGACAGGGATTTAACACTGAAGCTTTCTTT
TRBD1	TRBV28	TRBJ2-7	once	CASSLPGTGSYEQYF	TGTGCCAGCAGTTTACCCGGGACAGGGTCCTACGAGCAGTACTTC
NA	TRBV10-2	TRBJ1-6	NA	CASSPRQDNSPLHF	TGCGCCAGCAGTCCCCGACAGGATAATTCACCCCTCCACTTT
NA	TRBV18	TRBJ1-1	NA	CASSPPGDTEAFF	TGTGCCAGCTCACCACCAGGGGACACTGAAGCTTTCTTT
TRBD1	TRBV10-3	TRBJ2-3	NA	CAISGTGTTDTQYF	TGTGCCATCAGTGGGACAGGGACCACAGATACGCAGTATTTT
TRBD1	TRBV7-9	TRBJ1-6	NA	CASSAHRGPNNSPLHF	TGTGCCAGCAGCGCCCACAGGGGGCCCAATAATTCACCCCTCCACTTT
NA	TRBV6-6	TRBJ1-5	NA	CASSYLEGNQPQHF	TGTGCCAGCAGTTACCTGGAGGGGAATCAGCCCCAGCATTTT
NA	TRBV7-2	TRBJ1-5	NA	CASSTSGVQPQHF	TGTGCCAGCAGCACATCAGGGGTCCAGCCCCAGCATTTT
TRBD2	TRBV11-3	TRBJ2-1	NA	CASSLPAGEQFF	TGTGCCAGCAGCCTACCAGCGGGGGAGCAGTTCTTC
NA	TRBV29-1	TRBJ1-3	NA	CSVEGSGAFSGNTIYF	TGCAGCGTTGAAGGGAGTGGGGCTTTCTCTGGAAACACCATATATTTT
NA	TRBV7-2	TRBJ2-4	few	CASSGGGLAKNIQYF	TGTGCCAGCAGCGGCGGAGGGCTAGCCAAAAACATTCAGTACTTC
NA	TRBV7-9	TRBJ2-7	once	CASRGRDYEQYF	TGTGCCAGCAGGGGCAGAGACTACGAGCAGTACTTC
NA	TRBV6-5	TRBJ2-3	once	CASRKDRSRTDTQYF	TGTGCCAGCAGAAAAGACAGGAGTCGCACAGATACGCAGTATTTT
NA	TRBV27	TRBJ1-1	few	CASSSQLMNTEAFF	TGTGCCAGCAGTTCCCAACTTATGAACACTGAAGCTTTCTTT
TRBD1	TRBV4-1	TRBJ1-1	once	CASSPGTGVRAEAFF	TGCGCCAGCAGCCCCGGGACAGGGGTGAGGGCTGAAGCTTTCTTT